This TCR beta chain was sequenced for a study of neurological immune-mediated disorders. The unsorted libraries were generated from a total of 2 million PBMCs, which had been stored in RNAlater at -80 C. Looked up from germline, CDR1 is SGHNT and CDR2 is YYREEE (reference sequence). This CDR3 has 13 amino acids. Unmatched junction bases numbered 5, after V lost 2 bases and J lost 8 bases. Per sequencing run, 15-18 subjects together gave over 190 million TCR-beta sequences. From the 5' RACE reads, TCRdb called clonotypes with MiXCR, one entry per CDR3 protein. The repertoire has tens of thousands of distinct CDR3 sequences, roughly 4% of them found once; the top ten carry 5.7%. Study findings and constraints: The repertoires of 18 of 34 multiple sclerosis patients fell into one related-CDR3 cluster (a possible signature) under phylogenetic grouping. No link was found between any clinical or MRI feature and the multiple sclerosis repertoire cluster.

This clonotype appeared many times. What it binds is not known. The chain recombines TRBV5-4 with TRBJ1-2; 8 bases map to TRBD1. The receptor's source is a woman aged 60-75 years with multiple sclerosis. The sequencing sample was made of PBMCs. CDR3 amino acids: CASSFAGGDGYTF. CDR3 bases: TGTGCCAGCAGCTTCGCAGGGGGCGACGGCTACACCTTC. Full variable domain (missing parts from reference TRBV5-4 and TRBJ1-2): ETGVTQSPTHLIKTRGQQVTLRCSSQSGHNTVSWYQQALGQGPQFIFQYYREEENGRGNFPPRFSGLQFPNYSSELNVNALELDDSALYLCASSFAGGDGYTFGSGTRLTVV.